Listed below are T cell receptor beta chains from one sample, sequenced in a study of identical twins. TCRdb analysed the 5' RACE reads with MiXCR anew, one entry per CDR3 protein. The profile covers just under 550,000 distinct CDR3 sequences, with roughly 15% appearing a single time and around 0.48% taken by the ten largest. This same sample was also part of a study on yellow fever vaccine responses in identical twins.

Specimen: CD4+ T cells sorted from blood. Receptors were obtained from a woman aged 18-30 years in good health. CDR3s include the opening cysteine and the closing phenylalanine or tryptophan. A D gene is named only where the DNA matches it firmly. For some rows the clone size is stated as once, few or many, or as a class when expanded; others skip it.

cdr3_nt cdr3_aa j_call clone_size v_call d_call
TGTGCCAGCAGCTTAACGGGACAGGCTAATGAAAAACTGTTTTTT CASSLTGQANEKLFF TRBJ1-4 . TRBV7-3 TRBD1
TGTGCCAGCAGCCGGGAGAGGGAAAAACTGTTTTTT CASSREREKLFF TRBJ1-4 few TRBV3-1 .
TGCAGCGTCGCCTCCGGGACTAGCGGAGGCAATGAGCAGTTCTTC CSVASGTSGGNEQFF TRBJ2-1 many TRBV29-1 TRBD2
TGTGCCAGCAGCTTAAGCGGTGCTAGCTTTAATGAGCAGTTCTTC CASSLSGASFNEQFF TRBJ2-1 few TRBV7-9 .
TGTGCCAGCAGTCCGGACAGGGGATATTCACCCCTCCACTTT CASSPDRGYSPLHF TRBJ1-6 few TRBV12-3/TRBV12-4 TRBD1
TGCAGCGTTGTAATTGACGGCAGGCACCACGTGGATGGCTACACCTTC CSVVIDGRHHVDGYTF TRBJ1-2 many TRBV29-1 .
TGTGCCAGCAGTGACATGGGCGAGCAGTTCTTC CASSDMGEQFF TRBJ2-1 few TRBV12-3/TRBV12-4 .
TGCAGCGTGCAGGGGAGCACTGAAGCTTTCTTT CSVQGSTEAFF TRBJ1-1 . TRBV29-1 .
TGTGCCAGCAGCACGACAGCCCCCTTTATCTACGAGCAGTACTTC CASSTTAPFIYEQYF TRBJ2-7 few TRBV28 .
TGCGCCAGCAGCTTGGCCGCAGGAGGCCCCACAGATACGCAGTATTTT CASSLAAGGPTDTQYF TRBJ2-3 few TRBV5-1 .
TGTGCCAGCAATCAAAGGGACAATTCACCCCTCCACTTT CASNQRDNSPLHF TRBJ1-6 . TRBV6-1 .
TGCAGCGTTGTCTCCGGGACAGGGGGCGGCTACACCTTC CSVVSGTGGGYTF TRBJ1-2 few TRBV29-1 TRBD1
TGCGCCAGCAGTGAGTCTGTAGGGTGGAATTCACCCCTCCACTTT CASSESVGWNSPLHF TRBJ1-6 . TRBV10-1 .
TGTGCCAGCAGCCCGACAGTCTCCAGCCAGCCCCAGCATTTT CASSPTVSSQPQHF TRBJ1-5 few TRBV7-2 .
TGCGCCAGCAGCAAGACAGTCACCGGGGAGCTGTTTTTT CASSKTVTGELFF TRBJ2-2 . TRBV5-1 .
TGTGCCAGCAGACCCTTTGGGGGAGAAATAGGAAATGAGCAGTTCTTC CASRPFGGEIGNEQFF TRBJ2-1 few TRBV12-3/TRBV12-4 .
TGTGCCAGCAGAACACAGGGGCTCTCTGGAAACACCATATATTTT CASRTQGLSGNTIYF TRBJ1-3 . TRBV12-3/TRBV12-4 TRBD1
TGTGCCAGTACGGCACAGGGGGGCAATTCACCCCTCCACTTT CASTAQGGNSPLHF TRBJ1-6 few TRBV19 TRBD1
TGCAGCGTGGGACAGCGGCTAAACACTGAAGCTTTCTTT CSVGQRLNTEAFF TRBJ1-1 . TRBV29-1 TRBD1
TGCGCCAGCAGCTCTCTCGGGGGGCACTCCTACAATGAGCAGTTCTTC CASSSLGGHSYNEQFF TRBJ2-1 few TRBV5-1 .
TGCAGCGTTGAAGCGGTAGCGGGGGGGCGGCACAATGAGCAGTTCTTC CSVEAVAGGRHNEQFF TRBJ2-1 few TRBV29-1 TRBD2
TGTGCCACCAGTGACCCTGGACAGGGCAAAAACATTCAGTACTTC CATSDPGQGKNIQYF TRBJ2-4 many TRBV24-1 TRBD1
TGTGCCAGCAGCCTAACTTCCACGGGTGAAGCTTTCTTT CASSLTSTGEAFF TRBJ1-1 few TRBV7-9 .
TGTGCCAGCAGCGTCCAGGGGGCCGGAAACATTCAGTACTTC CASSVQGAGNIQYF TRBJ2-4 few TRBV14 TRBD1